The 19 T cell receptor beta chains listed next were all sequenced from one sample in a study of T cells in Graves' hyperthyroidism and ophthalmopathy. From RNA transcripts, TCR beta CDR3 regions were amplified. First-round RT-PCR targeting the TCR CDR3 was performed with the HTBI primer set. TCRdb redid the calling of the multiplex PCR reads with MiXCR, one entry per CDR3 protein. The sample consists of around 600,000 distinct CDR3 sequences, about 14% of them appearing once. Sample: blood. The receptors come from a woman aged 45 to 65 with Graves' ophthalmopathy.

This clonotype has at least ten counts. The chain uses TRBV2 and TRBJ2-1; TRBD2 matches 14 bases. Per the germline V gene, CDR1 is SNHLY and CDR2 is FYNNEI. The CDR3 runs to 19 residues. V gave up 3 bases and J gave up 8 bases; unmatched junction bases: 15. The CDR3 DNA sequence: TGTGCCAGCAGTGAGTTTGTATGGGGACTAGCGGGAGTAGGCGATGAGCAGTTCTTC. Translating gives CASSEFVWGLAGVGDEQFF. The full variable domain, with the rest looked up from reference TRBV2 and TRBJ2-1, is EPEVTQTPSHQVTQMGQEVILRCVPISNHLYFYWYRQILGQKVEFLVSFYNNEISEKSEIFDDQFSVERPDGSNFTLKIRSTKLEDSAMYFCASSEFVWGLAGVGDEQFFGPGTRLTVL.

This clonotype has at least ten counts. The CDR3 DNA is TGTGCCAGCAGCAATGCCGGGACTAGGAGCACAGATACGCAGTATTTT. This codes for CASSNAGTRSTDTQYF. The chain recombines TRBV28 with TRBJ2-3; TRBD2 agrees at 8 bases. Germline CDR1 MDHEN, CDR2 SYDVKM. V shed 6 bases and J 0 bases; nucleotides not matched to a gene: 8. This CDR3 region has 16 residues.

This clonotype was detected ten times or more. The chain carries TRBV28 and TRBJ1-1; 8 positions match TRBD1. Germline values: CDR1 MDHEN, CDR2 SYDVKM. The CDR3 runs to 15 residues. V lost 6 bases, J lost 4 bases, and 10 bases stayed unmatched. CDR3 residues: CASSDVGTGGTEAFF. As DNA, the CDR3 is TGTGCCAGCAGCGACGTCGGGACAGGAGGCACTGAAGCTTTCTTT.

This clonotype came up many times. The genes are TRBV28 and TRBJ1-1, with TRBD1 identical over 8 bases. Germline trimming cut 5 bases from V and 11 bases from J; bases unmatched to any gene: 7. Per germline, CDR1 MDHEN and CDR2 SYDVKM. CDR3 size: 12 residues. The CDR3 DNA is TGTGCCAGCAGTCCCGGACAGGGCGTCGCTTTCTTT. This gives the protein CASSPGQGVAFF.

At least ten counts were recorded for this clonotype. The chain's CDR3 is CATSPRTGLLNTEAFF. CDR3 DNA sequence: TGTGCCACCAGCCCACGGACAGGGCTATTGAACACTGAAGCTTTCTTT. This chain joins TRBV15 and TRBJ1-1, with TRBD1 matching over 8 bases. V shed 5 bases, J shed 0 bases, and the junction held 8 bases outside the gene matches. Germline CDR1 is LNHNV and CDR2 is YYDKDF (reference sequence). The length of the CDR3 is 16 residues.

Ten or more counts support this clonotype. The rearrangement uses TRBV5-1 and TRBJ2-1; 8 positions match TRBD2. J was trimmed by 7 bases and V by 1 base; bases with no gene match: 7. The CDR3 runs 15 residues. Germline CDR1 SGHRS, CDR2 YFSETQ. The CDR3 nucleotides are TGCGCCAGCAGCTTGAGGAGCGGGAGTCGGAATGAGCAGTTCTTC. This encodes CASSLRSGSRNEQFF. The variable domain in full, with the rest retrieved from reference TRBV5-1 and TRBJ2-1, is KAGVTQTPRYLIKTRGQQVTLSCSPISGHRSVSWYQQTPGQGLQFLFEYFSETQRNKGNFPGRFSGRQFSNSRSEMNVSTLELGDSALYLCASSLRSGSRNEQFFGPGTRLTVL.

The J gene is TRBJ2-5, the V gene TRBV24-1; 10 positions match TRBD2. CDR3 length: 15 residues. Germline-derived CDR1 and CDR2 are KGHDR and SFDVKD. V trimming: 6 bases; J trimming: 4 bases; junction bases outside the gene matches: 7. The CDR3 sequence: CATSFSSGSGETQYF. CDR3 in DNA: TGTGCCACCAGTTTCTCTAGCGGGAGTGGAGAGACCCAGTACTTC.

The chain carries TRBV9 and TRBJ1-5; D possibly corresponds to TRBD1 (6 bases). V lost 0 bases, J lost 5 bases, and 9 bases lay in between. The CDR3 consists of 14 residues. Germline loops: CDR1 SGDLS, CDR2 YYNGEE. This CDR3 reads CASSVEDSYQPQHF. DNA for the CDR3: TGTGCCAGCAGCGTAGAGGACAGCTATCAGCCCCAGCATTTT.

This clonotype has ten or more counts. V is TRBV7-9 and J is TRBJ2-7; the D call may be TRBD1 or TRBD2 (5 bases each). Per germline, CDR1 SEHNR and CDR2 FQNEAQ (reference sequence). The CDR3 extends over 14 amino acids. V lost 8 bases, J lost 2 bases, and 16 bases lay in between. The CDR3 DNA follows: TGTGCCAGCGGGCCGGGACGACCTCCCTACGAGCAGTACTTC. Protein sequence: CASGPGRPPYEQYF. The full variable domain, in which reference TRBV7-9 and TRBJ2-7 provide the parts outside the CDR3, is DTGVSQNPRHKITKRGQNVTFRCDPISEHNRLYWYRQTLGQGPEFLTYFQNEAQLEKSRLLSDRFSAERPKGSFSTLEIQRTEQGDSAMYLCASGPGRPPYEQYFGPGTRLTVT.

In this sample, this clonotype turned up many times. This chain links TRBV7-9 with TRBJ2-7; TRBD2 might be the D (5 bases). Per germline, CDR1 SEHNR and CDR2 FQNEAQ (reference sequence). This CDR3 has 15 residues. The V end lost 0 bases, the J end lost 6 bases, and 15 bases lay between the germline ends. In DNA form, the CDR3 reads TGTGCCAGCAGCTTAGCCGAGGGTTTCCTGGCCGAGCAGTACTTC. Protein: CASSLAEGFLAEQYF.

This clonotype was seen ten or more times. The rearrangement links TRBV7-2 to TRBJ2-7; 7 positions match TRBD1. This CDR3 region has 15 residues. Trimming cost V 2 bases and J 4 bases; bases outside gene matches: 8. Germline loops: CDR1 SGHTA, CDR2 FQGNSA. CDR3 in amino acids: CASSLQGGQWYEQYF. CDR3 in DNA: TGTGCCAGCAGCTTACAAGGGGGACAGTGGTACGAGCAGTACTTC.

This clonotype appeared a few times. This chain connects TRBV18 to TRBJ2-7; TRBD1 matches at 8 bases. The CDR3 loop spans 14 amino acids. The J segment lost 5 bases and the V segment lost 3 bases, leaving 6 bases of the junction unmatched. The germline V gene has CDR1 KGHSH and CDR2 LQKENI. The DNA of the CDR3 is TGTGCCAGCTCACCGGGCAGGGGGCCCAACGAGCAGTACTTC. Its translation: CASSPGRGPNEQYF.

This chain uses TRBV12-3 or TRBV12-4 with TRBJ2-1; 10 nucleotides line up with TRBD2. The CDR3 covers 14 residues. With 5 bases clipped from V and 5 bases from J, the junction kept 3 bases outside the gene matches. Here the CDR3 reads CASSKREGDNEQFF. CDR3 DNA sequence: TGTGCCAGCAGTAAGCGGGAGGGGGACAATGAGCAGTTCTTC.

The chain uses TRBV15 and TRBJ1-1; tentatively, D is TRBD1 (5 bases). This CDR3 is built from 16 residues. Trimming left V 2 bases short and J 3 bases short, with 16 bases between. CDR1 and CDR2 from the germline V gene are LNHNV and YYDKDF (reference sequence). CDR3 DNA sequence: TGTGCCACCAGCAGATTTGAGGGAGGGGTGGACACTGAAGCTTTCTTT. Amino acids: CATSRFEGGVDTEAFF.

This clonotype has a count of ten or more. For the CDR3, the DNA is TGTGCCAGCAGCAGCGGGACTAGCGGGGCCTACGAGCAGTACTTC. It is translated as CASSSGTSGAYEQYF. The chain links TRBV7-2 to TRBJ2-7; TRBD2 matches at 13 bases. The CDR3 runs to 15 residues. J was trimmed by 2 bases and V by 5 bases; bases with no gene match: 3. From germline, CDR1 is SGHTA and CDR2 FQGNSA.

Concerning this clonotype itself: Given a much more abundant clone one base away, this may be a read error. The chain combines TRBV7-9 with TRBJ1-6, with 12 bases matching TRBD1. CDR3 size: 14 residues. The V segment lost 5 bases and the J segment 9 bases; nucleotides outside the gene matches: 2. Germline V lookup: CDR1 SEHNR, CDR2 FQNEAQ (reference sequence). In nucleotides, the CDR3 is TGTGCCAGCAGCGGGACAGGGGGCAGTTCACCCCTCCACTTT. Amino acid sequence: CASSGTGGSSPLHF.

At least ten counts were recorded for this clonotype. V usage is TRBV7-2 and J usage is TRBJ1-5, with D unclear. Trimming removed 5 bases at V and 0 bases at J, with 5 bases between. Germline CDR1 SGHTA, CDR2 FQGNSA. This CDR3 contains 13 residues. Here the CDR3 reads CASSKYSNQPQHF. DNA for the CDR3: TGTGCCAGCAGCAAATATAGCAATCAGCCCCAGCATTTT.

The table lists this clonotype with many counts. The CDR3: CASSLDPQGRNTEAFF. The CDR3 DNA follows: TGTGCCAGCAGCTTAGACCCCCAGGGGAGGAACACTGAAGCTTTCTTT. This chain connects TRBV7-9 to TRBJ1-1; D possibly corresponds to TRBD1 (6 bases). Germline CDR1 and CDR2: SEHNR and FQNEAQ (reference sequence). This CDR3 comprises 16 residues. Trimming removed 1 base at V and 1 base at J, with 13 bases between. Full variable domain (outside the CDR3, taken from reference TRBV7-9 and TRBJ1-1): DTGVSQNPRHKITKRGQNVTFRCDPISEHNRLYWYRQTLGQGPEFLTYFQNEAQLEKSRLLSDRFSAERPKGSFSTLEIQRTEQGDSAMYLCASSLDPQGRNTEAFFGQGTRLTVV.

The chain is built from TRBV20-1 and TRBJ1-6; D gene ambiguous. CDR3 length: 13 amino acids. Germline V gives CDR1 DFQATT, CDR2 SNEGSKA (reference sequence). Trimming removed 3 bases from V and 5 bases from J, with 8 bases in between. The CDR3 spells CSASAGDNSPLHF. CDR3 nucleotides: TGCAGTGCTAGTGCCGGAGATAATTCACCCCTCCACTTT.